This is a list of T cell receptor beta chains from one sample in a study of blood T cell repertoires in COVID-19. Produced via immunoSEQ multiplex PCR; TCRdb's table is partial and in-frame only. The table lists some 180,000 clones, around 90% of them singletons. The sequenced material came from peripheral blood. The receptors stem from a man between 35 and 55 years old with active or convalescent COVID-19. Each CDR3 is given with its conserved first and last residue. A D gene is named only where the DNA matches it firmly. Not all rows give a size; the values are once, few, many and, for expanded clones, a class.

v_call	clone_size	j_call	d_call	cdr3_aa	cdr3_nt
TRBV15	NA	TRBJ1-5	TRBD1	CATSSRSGQGSNQPQHF	TGTGCCACCAGCAGTAGGTCTGGACAGGGTTCCAATCAGCCCCAGCATTTT
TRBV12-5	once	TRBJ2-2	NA	CASVKVTNPNTGELFF	TGTGCTAGTGTCAAGGTGACAAACCCGAACACCGGGGAGCTGTTTTTT
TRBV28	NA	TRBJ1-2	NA	CASSLADYGYTF	TGTGCCAGCAGTTTGGCGGACTATGGCTACACCTTC
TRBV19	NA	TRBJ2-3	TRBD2	CASSADLGLAGGWDTQYF	TGTGCCAGTAGTGCCGACCTCGGACTAGCGGGGGGGTGGGATACGCAGTATTTT
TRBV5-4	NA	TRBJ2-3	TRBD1	CASSNQGADTQYF	TGTGCCAGCAGTAATCAGGGGGCAGATACGCAGTATTTT
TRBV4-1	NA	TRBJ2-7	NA	CASSQERTSGQKYEQYF	TGCGCCAGCAGCCAAGAACGGACGTCAGGACAGAAATACGAGCAGTACTTC
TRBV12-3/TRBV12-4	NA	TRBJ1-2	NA	CASSFIGGNGYTF	TGTGCCAGCAGTTTTATTGGGGGCAATGGCTACACCTTC
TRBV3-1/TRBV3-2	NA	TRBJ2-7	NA	CASSQDYSYEQYF	TGTGCCAGCAGCCAAGATTACTCCTACGAGCAGTACTTC
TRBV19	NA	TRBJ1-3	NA	CASSMGGPLNTIYF	TGTGCCAGTAGTATGGGAGGGCCTCTAAACACCATATATTTT
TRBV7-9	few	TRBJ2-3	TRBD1	CASSASVGQGATTDTQYF	TGTGCCAGCAGCGCTAGTGTTGGACAGGGGGCCACCACAGATACGCAGTATTTT
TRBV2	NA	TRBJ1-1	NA	CASSQNMNTEAFF	TGTGCCAGCAGCCAAAACATGAACACTGAAGCTTTCTTT
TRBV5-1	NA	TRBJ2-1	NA	CASSQGDGSSYNEQFF	TGCGCCAGCAGCCAGGGGGACGGGAGCTCCTACAATGAGCAGTTCTTC
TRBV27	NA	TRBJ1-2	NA	CASSLGALSYGYTF	TGTGCCAGCAGTTTGGGGGCGCTGAGCTATGGCTACACCTTC
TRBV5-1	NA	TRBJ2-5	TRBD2	CASSPSGSGGQETQYF	TGCGCCAGCAGCCCCTCGGGTAGCGGGGGACAAGAGACCCAGTACTTC
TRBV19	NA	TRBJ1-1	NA	CASSLTGNSGEAFF	TGTGCCAGTAGCCTGACGGGGAATAGCGGTGAAGCTTTCTTT
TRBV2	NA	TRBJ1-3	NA	CASSGADNRSGNTIYF	TGTGCCAGCAGTGGTGCGGACAACCGCTCTGGAAACACCATATATTTT
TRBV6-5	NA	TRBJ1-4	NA	CASSYSAGPEKLFF	TGTGCCAGCAGTTACTCCGCGGGTCCGGAAAAACTGTTTTTT
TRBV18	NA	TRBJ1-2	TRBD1	CASSPRDRVDYGYTF	TGTGCCAGCTCACCACGGGACAGGGTGGACTATGGCTACACCTTC
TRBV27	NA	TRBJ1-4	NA	CASSLSFGGLAESNEKLFF	TGTGCCAGCAGTTTATCGTTCGGAGGACTGGCTGAATCTAATGAAAAACTGTTTTTT
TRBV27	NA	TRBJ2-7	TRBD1	CASSLEKTGSPYEQYF	TGTGCCAGCAGTTTAGAGAAGACAGGGTCCCCCTACGAGCAGTACTTC
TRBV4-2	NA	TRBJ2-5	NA	CASSQGSSVRQETQYF	TGTGCCAGCAGCCAAGGTTCTAGCGTCAGACAAGAGACCCAGTACTTC
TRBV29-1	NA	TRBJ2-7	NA	CSVEYRDKRYEQYF	TGCAGCGTTGAATACCGGGACAAGAGATACGAGCAGTACTTC
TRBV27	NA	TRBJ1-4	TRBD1	CASSPKTGGLEKLFF	TGTGCCAGCAGTCCGAAGACAGGGGGCTTGGAAAAACTGTTTTTT
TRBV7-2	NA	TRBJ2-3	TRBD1	CASSLDRGFTDTQYF	TGTGCCAGCAGCTTAGACAGGGGGTTCACAGATACGCAGTATTTT
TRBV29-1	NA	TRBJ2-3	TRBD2	CSGTLAGGNTDTQYF	TGCAGCGGTACACTAGCGGGGGGGAACACAGATACGCAGTATTTT
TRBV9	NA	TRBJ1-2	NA	CASSPWTVSNYGYTF	TGTGCCAGCAGCCCCTGGACAGTGTCTAACTATGGCTACACCTTC
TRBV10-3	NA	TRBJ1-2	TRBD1	CAISVGQGEAEGYTF	TGTGCCATCAGTGTTGGACAGGGGGAAGCAGAGGGCTACACCTTC
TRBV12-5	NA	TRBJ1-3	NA	CASGLVQGQGLYTIYF	TGTGCTAGTGGTTTGGTACAAGGGCAGGGGTTGTACACCATATATTTT
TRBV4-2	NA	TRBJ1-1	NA	CASSQDLGQEAFF	TGTGCCAGCAGCCAAGATCTGGGGCAGGAGGCTTTCTTT
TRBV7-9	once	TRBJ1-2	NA	CASSSQGGSYGYTF	TGTGCCAGCAGCTCTCAGGGAGGGAGCTATGGCTACACCTTC
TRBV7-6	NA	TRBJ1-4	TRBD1	CASRLDRGRLITNEKLFF	TGTGCCAGCAGACTAGACAGGGGGCGACTGATTACTAATGAAAAACTGTTTTTT
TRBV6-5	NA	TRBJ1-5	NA	CASSPLGGGNQPQHF	TGTGCCAGCAGTCCCCTCGGTGGAGGCAATCAGCCCCAGCATTTT
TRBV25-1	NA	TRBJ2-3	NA	CASSEGSRGADTQYF	TGTGCCAGCAGTGAAGGGTCCAGGGGGGCAGATACGCAGTATTTT
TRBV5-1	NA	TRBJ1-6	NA	CASSVDGDSPLHF	TGCGCCAGCAGCGTCGACGGGGATTCACCCCTCCACTTT
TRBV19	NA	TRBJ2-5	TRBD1	CASSTPGQGMGETQYF	TGTGCCAGTAGTACACCGGGACAGGGGATGGGAGAGACCCAGTACTTC
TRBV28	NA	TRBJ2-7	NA	CASSLQGIVSYEQYF	TGTGCCAGCAGTTTACAGGGGATTGTGTCCTACGAGCAGTACTTC
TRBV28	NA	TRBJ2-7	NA	CASSSRQYEQYF	TGTGCCAGCAGCAGTCGACAATACGAGCAGTACTTC
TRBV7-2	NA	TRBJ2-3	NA	CASSTTGTFTDTQYF	TGTGCCAGCAGCACCACCGGGACTTTCACAGATACGCAGTATTTT
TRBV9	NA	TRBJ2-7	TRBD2	CASSVAPTSGELSYEQYF	TGTGCCAGCAGCGTAGCTCCGACTAGCGGGGAGCTCTCCTACGAGCAGTACTTC
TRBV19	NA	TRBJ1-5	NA	CASSTAGRQGNQPQHF	TGTGCCAGTAGTACGGCTGGGAGACAGGGCAATCAGCCCCAGCATTTT
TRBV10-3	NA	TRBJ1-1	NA	CAISESVENTEAFF	TGTGCCATCAGTGAGTCAGTAGAGAACACTGAAGCTTTCTTT
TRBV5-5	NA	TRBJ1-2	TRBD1	CASSRGGQGAGYTF	TGTGCCAGCAGCCGCGGTGGGCAGGGGGCTGGCTACACCTTC
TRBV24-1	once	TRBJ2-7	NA	CATSDFRRGRHEQYF	TGTGCCACCAGTGATTTCCGCAGGGGGAGGCACGAGCAGTACTTC
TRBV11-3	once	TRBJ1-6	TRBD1	CASSPRQGGSPLHF	TGTGCCAGCAGCCCGCGACAGGGCGGCTCACCCCTCCACTTT
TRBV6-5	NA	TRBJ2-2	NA	CASRRSQLNTGELFF	TGTGCCAGCAGGAGGAGCCAGTTGAACACCGGGGAGCTGTTTTTT